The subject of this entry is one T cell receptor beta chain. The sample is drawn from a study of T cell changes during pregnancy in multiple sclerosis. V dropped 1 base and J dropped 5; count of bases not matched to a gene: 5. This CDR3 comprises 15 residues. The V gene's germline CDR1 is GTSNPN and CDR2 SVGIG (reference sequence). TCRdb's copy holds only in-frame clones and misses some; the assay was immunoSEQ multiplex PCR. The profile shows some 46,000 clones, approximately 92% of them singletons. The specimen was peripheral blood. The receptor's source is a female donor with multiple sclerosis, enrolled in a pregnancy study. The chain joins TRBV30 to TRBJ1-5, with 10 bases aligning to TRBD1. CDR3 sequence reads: CAWSATGGSHQPQHF. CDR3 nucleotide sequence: TGTGCCTGGAGTGCGACAGGGGGCAGTCATCAGCCCCAGCATTTT.